At least ten counts were recorded for the clone carrying this T cell receptor (beta chain). Its antigen is still unknown. Trimming pared 0 bases from V and 6 bases from J, leaving 17 bases between. The CDR3 covers 16 residues. CDR1 is SGHDN and CDR2 is FVKESK in the germline V gene. TCRdb re-analysed the reads in MiXCR, keeping a single row per CDR3 protein. In the table there are roughly 230,000 distinct CDR3 sequences, about 12% of which are singletons. These data belong to a study of T cell repertoires in cytomegalovirus infection. Whole-study results and caveats: The ex vivo response was dominated by HLA-C-restricted CMV-specific TCR beta clonotypes.

This TCR derives from a human donor in good health (CMV status not recorded). Some clones in this sample may be carry-over from other donors' samples. The material sequenced was PBMCs. This sequence joins TRBV14 and TRBJ2-5; the D gene could be TRBD1 or TRBD2 (5 bases each). CDR3: CASSQDIGTPEQTQYF. As DNA, the CDR3 is TGTGCCAGCAGCCAAGATATCGGGACGCCTGAACAGACCCAGTACTTC.